The rows below give T cell receptor beta chains drawn from one sample of a study of blood T cell repertoires in COVID-19. Generated by immunoSEQ multiplex PCR, the TCRdb table keeps only in-frame clones and is missing some. The sample yields around 210,000 clones, around nine tenths seen once. The sequenced sample consisted of peripheral blood. These receptors were obtained from a man aged 45 to 65 with COVID-19, enrolled during active disease. Each CDR3 is given with its conserved first and last residue. Each record gives: V gene, J gene, clone size, D gene, CDR3 protein, CDR3 DNA. A D gene is named only where the DNA matches it firmly. Size tells how often a clone was seen (once, few, many) or the class of an expanded clone, and some rows leave it out.

V gene: TRBV19; J gene: TRBJ2-3; clone size: NA; D gene: NA; CDR3 protein: CASREGASATTDTQYF; CDR3 DNA: TGTGCCAGTAGAGAGGGGGCTAGCGCCACAACAGATACGCAGTATTTT
V gene: TRBV9; J gene: TRBJ2-1; clone size: NA; D gene: NA; CDR3 protein: CASSELTSIHEQFF; CDR3 DNA: TGTGCCAGCAGCGAATTGACTAGTATTCATGAGCAGTTCTTC
V gene: TRBV19; J gene: TRBJ2-1; clone size: NA; D gene: TRBD2; CDR3 protein: CASKVGLAGEGQEQFF; CDR3 DNA: TGTGCCAGTAAAGTGGGGCTAGCGGGAGAGGGCCAGGAGCAGTTCTTC
V gene: TRBV9; J gene: TRBJ2-3; clone size: NA; D gene: NA; CDR3 protein: CASSVLAASTDTQYF; CDR3 DNA: TGTGCCAGCAGCGTCTTAGCGGCTAGCACAGATACGCAGTATTTT
V gene: TRBV15; J gene: TRBJ1-6; clone size: NA; D gene: TRBD1; CDR3 protein: CATRKQGDSPLHF; CDR3 DNA: TGTGCCACCAGAAAACAGGGGGATTCACCCCTCCACTTT
V gene: TRBV27; J gene: TRBJ2-3; clone size: NA; D gene: TRBD2; CDR3 protein: CASSLSGRADTQYF; CDR3 DNA: TGTGCCAGCAGTCTTAGCGGGAGAGCAGATACGCAGTATTTT
V gene: TRBV15; J gene: TRBJ2-7; clone size: NA; D gene: TRBD2; CDR3 protein: CATSRLAGDLYEQYF; CDR3 DNA: TGTGCCACCAGCAGACTAGCGGGAGACCTCTACGAGCAGTACTTC
V gene: TRBV3-1/TRBV3-2; J gene: TRBJ2-5; clone size: NA; D gene: TRBD2; CDR3 protein: CASTRGSSGRGETQYF; CDR3 DNA: TGTGCCAGCACCCGAGGAAGCAGCGGGAGAGGAGAGACCCAGTACTTC
V gene: TRBV2; J gene: TRBJ2-7; clone size: NA; D gene: TRBD2; CDR3 protein: CASSEGGTSLHEQYF; CDR3 DNA: TGTGCCAGCAGTGAAGGCGGGACTAGTCTCCACGAGCAGTACTTC
V gene: TRBV4-1; J gene: TRBJ1-5; clone size: NA; D gene: NA; CDR3 protein: CASSQDADNNQPQHF; CDR3 DNA: TGCGCCAGCAGCCAAGATGCGGACAACAATCAGCCCCAGCATTTT
V gene: TRBV5-6; J gene: TRBJ1-6; clone size: NA; D gene: NA; CDR3 protein: CASSLREPTSPLHF; CDR3 DNA: TGTGCCAGCAGCTTGCGGGAACCTACCTCACCCCTCCACTTT
V gene: TRBV3-1/TRBV3-2; J gene: TRBJ1-1; clone size: once; D gene: TRBD1; CDR3 protein: CASSLHGQGGPEAFF; CDR3 DNA: TGTGCCAGCAGCCTTCACGGACAGGGCGGCCCTGAAGCTTTCTTT
V gene: TRBV9; J gene: TRBJ2-1; clone size: NA; D gene: TRBD2; CDR3 protein: CASSVTSGSPSYNEQFF; CDR3 DNA: TGTGCCAGCAGCGTGACTAGCGGGAGCCCCTCCTACAATGAGCAGTTCTTC
V gene: TRBV2; J gene: TRBJ1-4; clone size: NA; D gene: NA; CDR3 protein: CASSESFVGSEKLFF; CDR3 DNA: TGTGCCAGCAGTGAATCGTTCGTAGGGAGTGAAAAACTGTTTTTT
V gene: TRBV29-1; J gene: TRBJ2-2; clone size: few; D gene: TRBD2; CDR3 protein: CSVDNGGLAGGTGELFF; CDR3 DNA: TGCAGCGTCGACAATGGGGGGCTAGCGGGAGGTACCGGGGAGCTGTTTTTT
V gene: TRBV4-2; J gene: TRBJ2-1; clone size: once; D gene: TRBD2; CDR3 protein: CASSQGASGDNEQFF; CDR3 DNA: TGTGCCAGCAGCCAAGGGGCTAGCGGGGACAATGAGCAGTTCTTC
V gene: TRBV5-1; J gene: TRBJ2-2; clone size: NA; D gene: NA; CDR3 protein: CASSFLQVDNTGELFF; CDR3 DNA: TGCGCCAGCAGCTTTCTACAGGTGGACAACACCGGGGAGCTGTTTTTT
V gene: TRBV27; J gene: TRBJ1-2; clone size: NA; D gene: NA; CDR3 protein: CASAPAGYRTSYTF; CDR3 DNA: TGTGCCAGCGCCCCCGCCGGGTACAGGACGAGCTACACCTTC
V gene: TRBV28; J gene: TRBJ1-2; clone size: few; D gene: TRBD1; CDR3 protein: CASSQADRGGYTF; CDR3 DNA: TGTGCCAGCAGTCAAGCGGACAGGGGAGGCTACACCTTC
V gene: TRBV9; J gene: TRBJ2-1; clone size: NA; D gene: TRBD1; CDR3 protein: CASSPRGDRGSRGFRYNEQFF; CDR3 DNA: TGTGCCAGCAGCCCCCGAGGGGACAGGGGGTCTCGGGGGTTTCGCTACAATGAGCAGTTCTTC
V gene: TRBV28; J gene: TRBJ1-1; clone size: NA; D gene: NA; CDR3 protein: CASRRGGDTSNTEAFF; CDR3 DNA: TGTGCCAGCAGAAGGGGGGGGGACACATCAAACACTGAAGCTTTCTTT
V gene: TRBV5-8; J gene: TRBJ2-2; clone size: NA; D gene: TRBD2; CDR3 protein: CASSPGPGLGGFAGELFF; CDR3 DNA: TGTGCCAGCAGCCCCGGCCCCGGACTAGGAGGCTTTGCCGGGGAGCTGTTTTTT
V gene: TRBV25-1; J gene: TRBJ2-1; clone size: NA; D gene: NA; CDR3 protein: CASSVRLQGYNEQFF; CDR3 DNA: TGTGCCAGCAGTGTTCGTTTGCAGGGTTACAATGAGCAGTTCTTC
V gene: TRBV5-6; J gene: TRBJ2-5; clone size: NA; D gene: TRBD2; CDR3 protein: CASSWAVAGDQETQYF; CDR3 DNA: TGTGCCAGCAGCTGGGCCGTAGCGGGAGATCAAGAGACCCAGTACTTC
V gene: TRBV11-2; J gene: TRBJ2-1; clone size: NA; D gene: TRBD2; CDR3 protein: CASSRTEREGQFF; CDR3 DNA: TGTGCCAGCAGCCGAACTGAGCGGGAGGGCCAGTTCTTC
V gene: TRBV19; J gene: TRBJ2-7; clone size: NA; D gene: TRBD2; CDR3 protein: CASSSGRFEQYF; CDR3 DNA: TGTGCCAGTAGTAGCGGGAGGTTCGAGCAGTACTTC
V gene: TRBV7-9; J gene: TRBJ2-5; clone size: NA; D gene: TRBD2; CDR3 protein: CASSLPSGGTKTQYF; CDR3 DNA: TGTGCCAGCAGCCTACCTAGCGGGGGTACGAAGACCCAGTACTTC
V gene: TRBV28; J gene: TRBJ2-5; clone size: NA; D gene: NA; CDR3 protein: CASSRPQRIRGETQYF; CDR3 DNA: TGTGCCAGCAGTCGCCCACAGCGCATTCGGGGAGAGACCCAGTACTTC
V gene: TRBV11-2; J gene: TRBJ2-7; clone size: NA; D gene: NA; CDR3 protein: CASSLSIGQSYEQYF; CDR3 DNA: TGTGCCAGCAGCTTAAGCATAGGACAAAGCTACGAGCAGTACTTC
V gene: TRBV7-6; J gene: TRBJ2-5; clone size: NA; D gene: TRBD2; CDR3 protein: CASSLGSGGYQETQYF; CDR3 DNA: TGTGCCAGCAGCTTAGGTAGCGGGGGGTACCAAGAGACCCAGTACTTC
V gene: TRBV4-3; J gene: TRBJ2-3; clone size: NA; D gene: TRBD2; CDR3 protein: CASSQGRTSGGRTDTQYF; CDR3 DNA: TGCGCCAGCAGCCAAGGGCGGACTAGCGGGGGACGCACAGATACGCAGTATTTT
V gene: TRBV6-6; J gene: TRBJ1-1; clone size: once; D gene: NA; CDR3 protein: CASSYSGQRNTEAFF; CDR3 DNA: TGTGCCAGCAGTTACTCCGGACAGAGGAACACTGAAGCTTTCTTT
V gene: TRBV4-3; J gene: TRBJ1-1; clone size: NA; D gene: NA; CDR3 protein: CASSQVRGAGEAFF; CDR3 DNA: TGCGCCAGCAGCCAAGTTCGGGGGGCCGGTGAAGCTTTCTTT
V gene: TRBV28; J gene: TRBJ2-1; clone size: NA; D gene: NA; CDR3 protein: CASSLGGSYTYNEQFF; CDR3 DNA: TGTGCCAGCAGTTTAGGCGGCAGCTATACCTACAATGAGCAGTTCTTC
V gene: TRBV6-5; J gene: TRBJ2-2; clone size: NA; D gene: TRBD1; CDR3 protein: CASSYYRGSNTGELFF; CDR3 DNA: TGTGCCAGCAGTTACTACAGGGGGTCGAACACCGGGGAGCTGTTTTTT
V gene: TRBV10-3; J gene: TRBJ2-7; clone size: NA; D gene: TRBD2; CDR3 protein: CAISGLAGGPYEQYF; CDR3 DNA: TGTGCCATCAGTGGACTAGCGGGGGGTCCCTACGAGCAGTACTTC
V gene: TRBV5-1; J gene: TRBJ2-2; clone size: NA; D gene: NA; CDR3 protein: CASSPLGTQITNTGELFF; CDR3 DNA: TGCGCCAGCAGCCCACTGGGGACTCAAATTACGAACACCGGGGAGCTGTTTTTT
V gene: TRBV7-2; J gene: TRBJ2-1; clone size: NA; D gene: NA; CDR3 protein: CASSLAAGGSYNEQFF; CDR3 DNA: TGTGCCAGCAGCTTAGCTGCCGGGGGATCCTACAATGAGCAGTTCTTC
V gene: TRBV12-3/TRBV12-4; J gene: TRBJ2-1; clone size: NA; D gene: TRBD1; CDR3 protein: CASSLTGDEQFF; CDR3 DNA: TGTGCCAGCAGTTTAACAGGGGATGAGCAGTTCTTC
V gene: TRBV18; J gene: TRBJ2-7; clone size: NA; D gene: TRBD2; CDR3 protein: CASSPRLGTSGSSYEQYF; CDR3 DNA: TGTGCCAGCTCACCCCGTCTTGGGACTAGCGGGAGTAGCTACGAGCAGTACTTC
V gene: TRBV6-2/TRBV6-3; J gene: TRBJ2-3; clone size: NA; D gene: TRBD2; CDR3 protein: CASSYSMAGDRTDTQYF; CDR3 DNA: TGTGCCAGCAGTTACTCGATGGCGGGGGACCGCACAGATACGCAGTATTTT
V gene: TRBV5-1; J gene: TRBJ1-1; clone size: NA; D gene: TRBD1; CDR3 protein: CASTLDRDTEAFF; CDR3 DNA: TGCGCCAGCACCCTAGACAGGGACACTGAAGCTTTCTTT
V gene: TRBV5-5; J gene: TRBJ2-3; clone size: NA; D gene: TRBD1; CDR3 protein: CASSRQGADTQYF; CDR3 DNA: TGTGCCAGCAGCCGACAGGGCGCAGATACGCAGTATTTT
V gene: TRBV10-3; J gene: TRBJ1-5; clone size: NA; D gene: NA; CDR3 protein: CAIRDINQPQHF; CDR3 DNA: TGTGCCATCCGGGACATCAATCAGCCCCAGCATTTT
V gene: TRBV19; J gene: TRBJ2-7; clone size: NA; D gene: NA; CDR3 protein: CASSPTGTTYEQYF; CDR3 DNA: TGTGCCAGTAGTCCAACAGGGACCACCTACGAGCAGTACTTC
V gene: TRBV4-1; J gene: TRBJ1-5; clone size: NA; D gene: NA; CDR3 protein: CASSRTDYNQPQHF; CDR3 DNA: TGCGCCAGCAGCCGGACAGACTATAATCAGCCCCAGCATTTT
V gene: TRBV6-5; J gene: TRBJ2-7; clone size: NA; D gene: TRBD1; CDR3 protein: CASRGTAEYEQYF; CDR3 DNA: TGTGCCAGCAGGGGGACAGCGGAGTACGAGCAGTACTTC
V gene: TRBV9; J gene: TRBJ1-4; clone size: NA; D gene: NA; CDR3 protein: CASSAGPGGEKLFF; CDR3 DNA: TGTGCCAGCAGCGCGGGGCCGGGGGGTGAAAAACTGTTTTTT
V gene: TRBV28; J gene: TRBJ2-7; clone size: NA; D gene: TRBD1; CDR3 protein: CASSLSGTGGRWRYEQYF; CDR3 DNA: TGTGCCAGCAGTTTATCCGGGACAGGGGGTCGCTGGCGTTACGAGCAGTACTTC
V gene: TRBV11-2; J gene: TRBJ2-2; clone size: NA; D gene: NA; CDR3 protein: CASSQTGNTGELFF; CDR3 DNA: TGTGCCAGCAGCCAAACAGGGAACACCGGGGAGCTGTTTTTT
V gene: TRBV9; J gene: TRBJ2-7; clone size: NA; D gene: TRBD1; CDR3 protein: CASSVEGATTYEQYF; CDR3 DNA: TGTGCCAGCAGCGTAGAGGGGGCTACAACCTACGAGCAGTACTTC
V gene: TRBV28; J gene: TRBJ1-6; clone size: NA; D gene: TRBD1; CDR3 protein: CASRSGTGNSPLHF; CDR3 DNA: TGTGCCAGCAGGTCCGGGACAGGAAATTCACCCCTCCACTTT
V gene: TRBV18; J gene: TRBJ1-2; clone size: NA; D gene: TRBD1; CDR3 protein: CASSPLSAGQGDGYTF; CDR3 DNA: TGTGCCAGCTCACCACTATCGGCAGGACAGGGTGATGGCTACACCTTC
V gene: TRBV5-1; J gene: TRBJ2-7; clone size: few; D gene: NA; CDR3 protein: CASSLLGGGISSYEQYF; CDR3 DNA: TGCGCCAGCAGCTTGTTGGGCGGCGGGATCAGCTCCTACGAGCAGTACTTC
V gene: TRBV19; J gene: TRBJ2-1; clone size: NA; D gene: TRBD2; CDR3 protein: CASKPPGLAGDYNEQFF; CDR3 DNA: TGTGCCAGTAAACCGCCGGGACTAGCGGGAGACTACAATGAGCAGTTCTTC
V gene: TRBV6-5; J gene: TRBJ1-5; clone size: NA; D gene: TRBD1; CDR3 protein: CASSRTGGVGQPQHF; CDR3 DNA: TGTGCCAGCAGCCGGACAGGGGGTGTTGGGCAGCCCCAGCATTTT
V gene: TRBV15; J gene: TRBJ2-7; clone size: NA; D gene: NA; CDR3 protein: CATSRDRGATYEQYF; CDR3 DNA: TGTGCCACCAGCAGAGATCGGGGGGCCACCTACGAGCAGTACTTC
V gene: TRBV28; J gene: TRBJ1-5; clone size: NA; D gene: NA; CDR3 protein: CASRLHDSNQPQHF; CDR3 DNA: TGTGCCAGCAGACTACACGATAGCAATCAGCCCCAGCATTTT
V gene: TRBV19; J gene: TRBJ1-4; clone size: NA; D gene: TRBD1; CDR3 protein: CASRLPRDRGATNEKLFF; CDR3 DNA: TGTGCCAGTAGACTACCCCGGGACAGGGGTGCAACTAATGAAAAACTGTTTTTT